The 3 T cell receptor beta chains below were found in one sample sequenced in a study of blood T cell repertoires in COVID-19 (dated by TCRdb to between 2020 and 2021). Receptors were amplified or captured by the immunoSEQ multiplex PCR assay. TCRdb retrieved this table from immuneACCESS and kept in-frame rearrangements only. Not all clones are present; in checked studies, unresolved V genes account for under half, and no reason is known for the remainder. The sample table holds roughly 380,000 clones, of which roughly 90% were seen once. Less than 2% of the sample is in the top ten clones. The sequenced sample consisted of peripheral blood. These receptors all stem from a middle-aged woman with COVID-19, enrolled during active disease.

The chain has TRBV2 and TRBJ1-5; 7 bases agree with TRBD1. In germline, CDR1 is SNHLY, CDR2 FYNNEI. The junction had 9 bases not matched to a gene; V was cut back by 6 bases and J by 1 base. The CDR3 totals 16 residues. The CDR3 DNA is TGTGCCAGCAGGGACGACGGGACAGCAAGCAATCAGCCCCAGCATTTT. Protein product: CASRDDGTASNQPQHF.

The chain uses TRBV5-1 and TRBJ1-3, with 12 positions matching TRBD1. V lost 0 bases, J lost 1 base, and 2 bases stayed unmatched. This CDR3 comprises 17 residues. Germline CDR1 SGHRS, CDR2 YFSETQ. The CDR3 reads CASSLVGQGASGNTIYF. CDR3 sequence (DNA): TGCGCCAGCAGCTTGGTGGGACAGGGGGCGTCTGGAAACACCATATATTTT.

CDR3 nucleotides: TGCAGCGTCGGTAGGACACTTAACACTGAAGCTTTCTTT. Translation gives CSVGRTLNTEAFF. This rearrangement joins TRBV29-1 to TRBJ1-1; possible D gene TRBD1, 5 bases. Germline V gene data show CDR1 as SQVTM and CDR2 as ANQGSEA. Trimming left V 6 bases short and J 2 bases short, with 13 bases between. The CDR3 totals 13 residues.